This TCR beta chain came from a study of Ad26.COV2.S vaccination and SARS-CoV-2 variants. The wider study: Donor allocation was to the COV1001 Ad26.COV2.S trial arm. Once, or twice with 56 days between doses, Ad26.COV2.S was given intramuscularly.

Profiled with immunoSEQ multiplex PCR; TCRdb holds only in-frame clones, not every one. The table lists about 320,000 clones, 90% of them singletons. The treatment is: some 19 received Ad26.COV2.S at low or high dose, single or two shots; 5 received placebo; per-sample allocation not given. The samples were gathered on day 63 after the first injection of vaccine or placebo. Study-wide points: Vaccine recipients posted higher spike-specific TCR breadth than their placebo counterparts. The TCR breadth and depth analyses may have produced an underestimate of total T cell responses.

In germline, CDR1 is SGHDT, CDR2 YYEEEE. The CDR3 is 14 residues long. Deletions cut 2 bases from V and 0 bases from J, with 9 bases between. A note on this clone: No antigen is known for it.

V usage is TRBV5-6 and J usage is TRBJ2-7; tentatively, D is TRBD1 or TRBD2 (5 bases each). This receptor was identified in a person aged 18-60 years who received the Ad26.COV2.S COVID-19 vaccine or a placebo. Sequenced material: peripheral blood, taken in a trial of Ad26.COV2.S vaccine versus placebo. The CDR3 DNA is TGTGCCAGCAGCTTATGGGGGTCCTCCTACGAGCAGTACTTC. It encodes CASSLWGSSYEQYF. Supplemented by reference TRBV5-6 and TRBJ2-7, the full variable domain reads DAGVTQSPTHLIKTRGQQVTLRCSPKSGHDTVSWYQQALGQGPQFIFQYYEEEERQRGNFPDRFSGHQFPNYSSELNVNALLLGDSALYLCASSLWGSSYEQYFGPGTRLTVT.